A selection of T cell receptor beta chains follows, all from one sample in a study of cytomegalovirus exposure and HLA in healthy donors. Here immunoSEQ multiplex PCR was the method, and the copy in TCRdb shows in-frame clones only, minus some. The table includes roughly 180,000 clones, about 89% detected once. The sample taken for sequencing was PBMCs. All receptors derive from a man under 40 in good health and CMV-seropositive. Both conserved end residues are part of each CDR3. A D gene is named only where the DNA matches it firmly. Rows may omit the clone size; those that give it use once, few, many or a size class.

clone size	V gene	CDR3 length	D gene	J gene	CDR3 DNA	CDR3 protein
-	TRBV5-1	16	TRBD2	TRBJ2-3	TGCGCCAGCAGCTCTGGACTAGCGATGAGCACAGATACGCAGTATTTT	CASSSGLAMSTDTQYF
-	TRBV4-2	19	TRBD1	TRBJ1-5	TGTGCCAGCAGCGTAACCGGGACAGGGGGCATGGACAGCAATCAGCCCCAGCATTTT	CASSVTGTGGMDSNQPQHF
-	TRBV19	14	TRBD1	TRBJ1-3	TGTGCCAGTAGTGCCGGGACAGCCGGAGGCACCATATATTTT	CASSAGTAGGTIYF
-	TRBV4-3	17	-	TRBJ1-3	TGCGCCAGCAGCCAACTGATGACCCCGGGAACTGGAAACACCATATATTTT	CASSQLMTPGTGNTIYF
few	TRBV2	13	-	TRBJ1-6	TGTGCCAGCAAGACCGGAGCGTGGTCACCCCTCCACTTT	CASKTGAWSPLHF
-	TRBV27	16	TRBD2	TRBJ2-5	TGTGCCAGCAGAAAAACCGGACTAGCGGGAGCAGAGACCCAGTACTTC	CASRKTGLAGAETQYF
-	TRBV25-1	10	-	TRBJ1-4	TGTGCCAGCAGTGCTGAAAAACTGTTTTTT	CASSAEKLFF
-	TRBV5-1	15	-	TRBJ2-7	TGCGCCAGCAGCTTTAGACAGCCTTCACCTTACGAGCAGTACTTC	CASSFRQPSPYEQYF
-	TRBV29-1	17	TRBD2	TRBJ2-3	TGCAGCGTTGAAGATCAAGGACTAGCGGGAGAGTTGGATACGCAGTATTTT	CSVEDQGLAGELDTQYF
-	TRBV4-1	14	-	TRBJ2-7	TGCGCCAGCAGCCCAAGGACTCTGCCGGGCGAGCAGTACTTC	CASSPRTLPGEQYF
-	TRBV6-5	14	-	TRBJ1-5	TGTGCCAGCAGTGACAGCAGGGCGGGTCAGCCCCAGCATTTT	CASSDSRAGQPQHF
-	TRBV5-1	13	-	TRBJ2-7	TGCGCCAGCAGCTCTACGACCGGGGACGAGCAGTACTTC	CASSSTTGDEQYF
-	TRBV19	16	TRBD2	TRBJ2-1	TGTGCCAGTACCCTATCAGCCGGCGGGGGGGCTGATGAGCAGTTCTTC	CASTLSAGGGADEQFF
-	TRBV2	14	TRBD1	TRBJ2-3	TGTGCCAGTAGGACAGGGACGACCACAGATACGCAGTATTTT	CASRTGTTTDTQYF
-	TRBV4-2	16	TRBD2	TRBJ2-7	TGTGCCAGCAGCCAAGAGGGCAGCGGGACCTCCTACGAGCAGTACTTC	CASSQEGSGTSYEQYF
-	TRBV10-3	13	-	TRBJ1-1	TGTGCCAGTCGGGGGGACCGAGACACTGAAGCTTTCTTT	CASRGDRDTEAFF
-	TRBV7-9	17	TRBD1	TRBJ1-1	TGTGCCAGCAGCTCAGGGGGGCTGGCGGTAAGAGGCACTGAAGCTTTCTTT	CASSSGGLAVRGTEAFF
-	TRBV2	14	-	TRBJ2-3	TGTGCCAGCTCCGGGGGACGGACCACAGATACGCAGTATTTT	CASSGGRTTDTQYF
-	TRBV6-6	14	-	TRBJ2-7	TGTGCCAGCAGTTACCCGGGGGCGGGTTACGAGCAGTACTTC	CASSYPGAGYEQYF
-	TRBV27	14	-	TRBJ1-4	TGTGCCAGCATGAAACAGGTTCCGGGTGAAAAACTGTTTTTT	CASMKQVPGEKLFF
-	TRBV11-3	17	TRBD2	TRBJ2-1	TGTGCCAGCAGCTCCGGACTAGCGGGGTCCTCCTACAATGAGCAGTTCTTC	CASSSGLAGSSYNEQFF
-	TRBV28	18	TRBD1	TRBJ2-5	TGTGCCAGCAGTTTTCGATCACTGACGGGACAGGGGTTAGGGACCCAGTACTTC	CASSFRSLTGQGLGTQYF
-	TRBV27	15	TRBD1	TRBJ1-2	TGTGCCAGCAGGCCTTGGGACAGCGCTAACTATGGCTACACCTTC	CASRPWDSANYGYTF
-	TRBV27	15	-	TRBJ1-5	TGTGCCAGCAGTTTTGCGGGGGCAAGCAATCAGCCCCAGCATTTT	CASSFAGASNQPQHF
few	TRBV28	12	-	TRBJ1-2	TGTGCCAGCAAGACAATAAACTATGGCTACACCTTC	CASKTINYGYTF
-	TRBV27	13	-	TRBJ1-1	TGTGCCAGCAGTTTATTTCTGAACACTGAAGCTTTCTTT	CASSLFLNTEAFF
-	TRBV7-9	14	TRBD1	TRBJ2-1	TGTGCCAGCAGCGAGGACAGGGGAAACAATGAGCAGTTCTTC	CASSEDRGNNEQFF
-	TRBV28	16	TRBD2	TRBJ2-3	TGTGCCAGCAGTTCTCCTTCTAGCGGAGTCACAGATACGCAGTATTTT	CASSSPSSGVTDTQYF
few	TRBV28	14	-	TRBJ1-2	TGTGCCAGCAGTCCTCAGACAGTCTACTATGGCTACACCTTC	CASSPQTVYYGYTF
-	TRBV10-3	16	-	TRBJ1-1	TGTGCCATCGTATCTACTGGATGGGGTGGGGACACTGAAGCTTTCTTT	CAIVSTGWGGDTEAFF
-	TRBV7-3	14	-	TRBJ2-3	TGTGCCAGCAGCATAAGCCTTAGCACAGATACGCAGTATTTT	CASSISLSTDTQYF
-	TRBV5-1	15	-	TRBJ2-3	TGCGCCAGCAGCTTGGAAGGGGGGGGACCAGATACGCAGTATTTT	CASSLEGGGPDTQYF
-	TRBV7-6	17	-	TRBJ2-3	TGTGCCAGCAGCTTTCTCGCTGGCTACCGGAACGAAGATACGCAGTATTTT	CASSFLAGYRNEDTQYF
once	TRBV4-3	19	TRBD2	TRBJ2-1	TGCGCCAGCAGCCAAATCGCACTAGCGGGGGGAGTTGCGGGGAATGAGCAGTTCTTC	CASSQIALAGGVAGNEQFF
-	TRBV4-1	15	-	TRBJ2-5	TGCGCCAGCAGCCAAGATGGCCAACCGAAAGAGACCCAGTACTTC	CASSQDGQPKETQYF
-	TRBV2	12	TRBD2	TRBJ2-1	TGTGCCAGCAGCTACCGGCCGGGGGGGCAGTTCTTC	CASSYRPGGQFF
-	TRBV29-1	11	-	TRBJ2-1	TGCAGCGTAGGTAGGGCTAATGAGCAGTTCTTC	CSVGRANEQFF
-	TRBV28	16	-	TRBJ1-1	TGTGCCAGCAGTAGACTGGGGCTGAAGATGAACACTGAAGCTTTCTTT	CASSRLGLKMNTEAFF
-	TRBV9	16	TRBD1	TRBJ2-1	TGTGCCAGCAGAGCTCACGGACAGGGGAATTTGAATGAGCAGTTCTTC	CASRAHGQGNLNEQFF
-	TRBV6-5	13	-	TRBJ1-1	TGTGCCAGCAGTTACTCCGGATTCGCTGAAGCTTTCTTT	CASSYSGFAEAFF
-	TRBV5-1	14	-	TRBJ1-3	TGCGCCAGCAGCTTGGGCAATAGGGGAAACACCATATATTTT	CASSLGNRGNTIYF
-	TRBV2	16	TRBD1	TRBJ2-7	TGTGCCAGCAGTGGTCTTGGGACAGGGGGCTCCTACGAGCAGTACTTC	CASSGLGTGGSYEQYF
-	TRBV5-6	16	-	TRBJ2-7	TGTGCCAGCAGCTTAGGGACCTTCCGAATCGCCTACGAGCAGTACTTC	CASSLGTFRIAYEQYF
-	TRBV5-1	13	TRBD2	TRBJ2-3	TGCGCCAGCAGCACGGGGGGGACAGATACGCAGTATTTT	CASSTGGTDTQYF
-	TRBV6-1	15	-	TRBJ1-2	TGTGCCAGCAGTGAGGAAACATCAGGGGCCTATGGCTACACCTTC	CASSEETSGAYGYTF